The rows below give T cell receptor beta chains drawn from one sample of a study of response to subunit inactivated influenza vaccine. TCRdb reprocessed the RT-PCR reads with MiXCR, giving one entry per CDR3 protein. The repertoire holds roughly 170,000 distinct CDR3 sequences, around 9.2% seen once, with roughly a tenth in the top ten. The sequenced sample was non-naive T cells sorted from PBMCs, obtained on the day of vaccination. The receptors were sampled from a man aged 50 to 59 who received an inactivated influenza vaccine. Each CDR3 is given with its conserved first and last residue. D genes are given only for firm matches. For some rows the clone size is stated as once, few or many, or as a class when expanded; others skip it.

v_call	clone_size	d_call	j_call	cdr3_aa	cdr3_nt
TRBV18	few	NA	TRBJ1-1	CASSPLPRAEAFF	TGTGCCAGCTCACCACTTCCCAGGGCTGAAGCTTTCTTT
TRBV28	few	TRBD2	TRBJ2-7	CASSPGLVPSF	TGTGCCAGCAGTCCGGGACTAGTACCAAGCTTC
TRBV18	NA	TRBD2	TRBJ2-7	CASSPEGTSGSYEQYF	TGTGCCAGCTCACCAGAGGGGACTAGCGGCTCCTACGAGCAGTACTTC
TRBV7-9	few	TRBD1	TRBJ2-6	CASSLGQGAGANVLTF	TGTGCCAGCAGCTTAGGACAGGGGGCTGGGGCCAACGTCCTGACTTTC
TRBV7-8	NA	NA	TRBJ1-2	CASSSAGTLGIYGYTF	TGTGCCAGCAGCTCCGCCGGGACCTTGGGCATCTATGGCTACACCTTC
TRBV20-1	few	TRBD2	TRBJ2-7	CSAWGGLAGDYEQYF	TGCAGTGCTTGGGGGGGACTAGCGGGAGACTACGAGCAGTACTTC
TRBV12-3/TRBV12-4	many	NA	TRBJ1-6	CASRLRGYNSPLHF	TGTGCCAGCAGACTGCGAGGCTATAATTCACCCCTCCACTTT
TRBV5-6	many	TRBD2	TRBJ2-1	CASSRLAGGPGEQFF	TGTGCCAGCAGCCGACTAGCGGGAGGGCCAGGGGAGCAGTTCTTC
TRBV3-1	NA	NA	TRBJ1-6	CATSQDWQGKSPLHF	TGTGCCACCTCCCAAGATTGGCAGGGGAAATCACCCCTCCACTTT
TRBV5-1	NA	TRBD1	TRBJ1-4	CASSPDRGTEKLFF	TGCGCCAGCAGCCCAGACAGGGGGACCGAAAAACTGTTTTTT
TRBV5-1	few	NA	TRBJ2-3	CASSLGSGEADTQYF	TGCGCCAGCAGCTTGGGGTCAGGGGAGGCAGATACGCAGTATTTT
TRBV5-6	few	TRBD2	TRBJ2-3	CASSLSGATDTQYF	TGTGCCAGCAGCTTGAGCGGGGCCACAGATACGCAGTATTTT
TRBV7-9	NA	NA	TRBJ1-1	CATRVAMNTEAFF	TGTGCCACCCGAGTTGCCATGAACACTGAAGCTTTCTTT
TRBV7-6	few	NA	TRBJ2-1	CASSLAQSHNEQFF	TGTGCCAGCAGCTTAGCGCAAAGTCACAATGAGCAGTTCTTC
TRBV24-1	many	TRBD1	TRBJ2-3	CATSDPSGRGLATDTQYF	TGTGCCACCAGTGACCCCTCAGGCAGGGGGCTCGCAACAGATACGCAGTATTTT
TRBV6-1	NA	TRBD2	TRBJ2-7	CASSRGGAREQYF	TGTGCCAGCAGTCGCGGGGGGGCACGCGAGCAGTACTTC
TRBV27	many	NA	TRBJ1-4	CASRMRSQGPEKLFF	TGTGCCAGCAGAATGAGGAGCCAGGGTCCCGAAAAACTGTTTTTT
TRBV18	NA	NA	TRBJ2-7	CASSLTGATYEQYF	TGTGCCAGCTCGTTGACAGGTGCGACCTACGAGCAGTACTTC
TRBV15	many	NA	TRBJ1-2	CATSRVNRGGYGYTF	TGTGCCACCAGCAGAGTGAATAGGGGAGGCTATGGCTACACCTTC
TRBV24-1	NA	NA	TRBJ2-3	CATTDRDTDTQYF	TGTGCCACCACTGACAGAGACACAGATACGCAGTATTTT
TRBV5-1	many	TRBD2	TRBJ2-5	CASRLAGAREETQYF	TGCGCCAGCAGACTAGCGGGGGCCCGAGAAGAGACCCAGTACTTC
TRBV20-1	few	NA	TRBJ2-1	CSARDLQRSSYNEQFF	TGCAGTGCTAGAGATCTGCAGCGGAGCTCCTACAATGAGCAGTTCTTC
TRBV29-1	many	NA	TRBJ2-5	CSVVFRLLETQYF	TGCAGCGTTGTATTTCGACTATTAGAGACCCAGTACTTC
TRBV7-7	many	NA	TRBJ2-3	CASSLDSGSTDTQYF	TGTGCTAGCAGCTTGGATTCAGGGAGCACAGATACGCAGTATTTT
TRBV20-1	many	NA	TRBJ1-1	CVRDISNTEAFF	TGCGTAAGGGACATCTCGAACACTGAAGCTTTCTTT
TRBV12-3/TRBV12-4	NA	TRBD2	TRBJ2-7	CASSLAGTSGPYEQYF	TGTGCCAGCAGTTTAGCCGGGACTAGCGGACCCTACGAGCAGTACTTC
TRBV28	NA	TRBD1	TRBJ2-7	CASQSAIGGQGGYEQYF	TGTGCCAGCCAATCGGCCATAGGGGGACAGGGGGGATACGAGCAGTACTTC
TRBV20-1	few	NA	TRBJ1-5	CSASLGFNQPQHF	TGCAGTGCTAGTCTGGGTTTCAATCAGCCCCAGCATTTT
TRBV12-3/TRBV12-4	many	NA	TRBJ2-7	CASSYDTYEQYF	TGTGCCAGCAGCTACGACACCTACGAGCAGTACTTC
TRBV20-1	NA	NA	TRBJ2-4	CSASGYSGFAKNIQYF	TGCAGTGCCAGCGGTTATTCGGGGTTTGCCAAAAACATTCAGTACTTC
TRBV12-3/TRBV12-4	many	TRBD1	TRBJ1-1	CASSQGGGGNTEAFF	TGTGCCAGCAGCCAGGGGGGAGGGGGCAACACTGAAGCTTTCTTT
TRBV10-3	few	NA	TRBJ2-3	CATSGGTTNTQYF	TGTGCCACATCCGGGGGTACAACAAATACGCAGTATTTT
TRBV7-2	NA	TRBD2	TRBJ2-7	CASRRTSDSYEQYF	TGTGCCAGCAGGAGGACTAGCGATTCCTACGAGCAGTACTTC
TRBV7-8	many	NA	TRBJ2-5	CASSLGFGKETQYF	TGTGCCAGCAGCTTAGGTTTTGGGAAAGAGACCCAGTACTTC
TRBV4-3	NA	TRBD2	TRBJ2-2	CASSLLYGTSGGINTGELFF	TGCGCCAGCAGCCTCCTGTACGGGACTAGCGGGGGGATAAACACCGGGGAGCTGTTTTTT
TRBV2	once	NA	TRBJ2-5	CASSEASAQETQYF	TGTGCCAGCAGTGAAGCTTCAGCTCAAGAGACCCAGTACTTC
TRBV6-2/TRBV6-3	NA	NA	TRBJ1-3	CASSYTGYSGNTIYF	TGTGCCAGCAGTTACACCGGATACTCTGGAAACACCATATATTTT
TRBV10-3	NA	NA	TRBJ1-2	CAISDGAGGYTF	TGTGCCATCAGTGATGGGGCAGGTGGCTACACCTTC
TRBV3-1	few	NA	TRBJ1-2	CASSPGPGGGGYTF	TGTGCCAGCAGCCCGGGACCGGGTGGAGGTGGCTACACCTTC
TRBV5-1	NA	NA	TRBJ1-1	CASSLGQALRNTEAFF	TGCGCCAGCAGCTTGGGTCAGGCCCTCAGAAACACTGAAGCTTTCTTT
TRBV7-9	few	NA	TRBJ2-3	CASSFTLGSTDTQYF	TGTGCCAGCAGCTTTACTTTGGGGAGCACAGATACGCAGTATTTT
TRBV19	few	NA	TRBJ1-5	CASSAGEPRAQHF	TGTGCCAGTAGTGCAGGGGAGCCAAGGGCCCAGCATTTT
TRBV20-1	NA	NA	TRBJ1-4	CSAMRGGTTNEKLFF	TGCAGTGCCATGAGAGGTGGAACAACTAATGAAAAACTGTTTTTT
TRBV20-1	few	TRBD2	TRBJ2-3	CSAAGTSGSADTQYF	TGCAGTGCAGCCGGGACTAGCGGGAGCGCAGATACGCAGTATTTT
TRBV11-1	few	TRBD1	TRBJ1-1	CASSPLLIEGQLMNTEAFF	TGTGCCAGCAGCCCCCTTTTGATAGAGGGACAGCTCATGAACACTGAAGCTTTCTTT
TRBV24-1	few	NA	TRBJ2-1	CATSDGPFNEQFF	TGTGCCACCAGTGATGGACCTTTCAATGAGCAGTTCTTC
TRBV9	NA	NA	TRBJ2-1	CASSVDAGWGNEQFF	TGTGCCAGCAGCGTAGACGCAGGTTGGGGCAATGAGCAGTTCTTC
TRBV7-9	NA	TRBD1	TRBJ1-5	CASSLSGGASNQPQHF	TGTGCCAGCAGCCTATCAGGGGGCGCAAGCAATCAGCCCCAGCATTTT
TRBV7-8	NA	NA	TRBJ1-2	CASSLSRGRPDYGYTF	TGTGCCAGCAGCTTGAGTCGGGGGCGCCCTGACTATGGCTACACCTTC